This entry concerns a single T cell receptor (beta chain). For the second PCR, which ran for about 6 to 12 cycles, a sample-barcoded 5' primer and a J-beta primer mix were used. TCRdb reprocessed the 5' RACE reads via MiXCR and lists one record per CDR3 protein. The repertoire has around 1,700,000 distinct CDR3 sequences, 25% to 30% of them found once; the top ten carry about 8%. This entry belongs to a study of blood T cells in healthy people across ages. In germline, CDR1 is KGHSH, CDR2 LQKENI. The CDR3 runs to 14 residues. Source material: blood. The sequence came from a woman in her thirties in good health. V is TRBV18 and J is TRBJ2-5, with a possible D match to TRBD1 (5 bases). The DNA end is a closer match to TRBJ2-7, so the J assignment may be wrong. The CDR3 DNA sequence: TGTGCCAGCTCACCGGGGCCAGGGCGTGACGAGCAGTACTTC. Protein product: CASSPGPGRDEQYF.